What follows are 22 T cell receptor beta chains derived from one specimen sequenced in a study of Ad26.COV2.S vaccination and SARS-CoV-2 variants. The repertoire was sequenced with immunoSEQ multiplex PCR; TCRdb's copy has only in-frame clones and lacks some. The sample yields 300,000 to 400,000 clones, around 83% seen once. The treatment denotes: roughly 18 received Ad26.COV2.S at low or high dose, single or two shots; about 5 received placebo; per-sample allocation not given. Vaccine and placebo recipients were sampled on day 63 after the first injection. Here the sequenced sample was peripheral blood, taken in a trial of Ad26.COV2.S vaccine versus placebo. These TCRs come from a person aged 18-60 years who received the Ad26.COV2.S COVID-19 vaccine or a placebo.

The genes are TRBV18 and TRBJ2-7; maybe TRBD1 (5 bases). From germline, CDR1 is KGHSH and CDR2 LQKENI. This CDR3 contains 13 residues. Trimming shortened V by 1 base and J by 6 bases, and 10 bases separated the two germline ends. The DNA for the CDR3 is TGTGCCAGCTCACCACTAGACAGCAGCGAGCAGTACTTC. Its protein product is CASSPLDSSEQYF.

The V call is TRBV24-1, the J call TRBJ2-6; weak D call: TRBD2 (5 bases). Between the trimmed V and J ends, which lost 2 bases and 4 bases, there was a span of 17 bases. CDR3 length: 18 amino acids. Germline-derived CDR1 and CDR2 are KGHDR and SFDVKD. The DNA of the CDR3 is TGTGCCACCAGTGATTCCGGGGTCTTCGTGGAAGGGGCCAACGTCCTGACTTTC. This encodes CATSDSGVFVEGANVLTF.

The chain combines TRBV11-2 with TRBJ2-7; perhaps D is TRBD1 or TRBD2 (5 bases each). Trimming took off 6 bases at V and 0 bases at J, with 15 bases between the two ends. Germline CDR1 SGHAT, CDR2 FQNNGV. The CDR3 is 15 amino acids. CDR3 sequence: CASSFEGWPSYEQYF. CDR3 DNA sequence: TGTGCCAGCAGTTTCGAGGGGTGGCCCTCCTACGAGCAGTACTTC.

The chain joins TRBV5-5 to TRBJ1-6; TRBD1 is a possible D gene (6 bases). The CDR3 contains 15 residues. The V end lost 3 bases, the J end lost 6 bases, and 13 bases lay between the germline ends. The germline CDR1 and CDR2 sequences are SGHKS and YYEKEE (reference sequence). The CDR3 here is CASSSRDTFNSPLHF. The CDR3 DNA reads as TGTGCCAGCAGCTCCCGGGACACTTTTAATTCACCCCTCCACTTT.

The chain uses TRBV9 and TRBJ2-2; no clear D. This CDR3 has 15 amino acids. CDR1 and CDR2 from the germline V gene are SGDLS and YYNGEE. Trimming removed 2 bases at V and 0 bases at J, with 8 bases between. DNA for the CDR3: TGTGCCAGCAGCGTTCAGAGCGCGAACACCGGGGAGCTGTTTTTT. Its translation: CASSVQSANTGELFF. Full variable domain (outside the CDR3, taken from reference TRBV9 and TRBJ2-2): DSGVTQTPKHLITATGQRVTLRCSPRSGDLSVYWYQQSLDQGLQFLIQYYNGEERAKGNILERFSAQQFPDLHSELNLSSLELGDSALYFCASSVQSANTGELFFGEGSRLTVL.

The chain carries TRBV9 and TRBJ2-7; TRBD1 aligns across 7 bases. CDR1 is SGDLS, CDR2 YYNGEE, per germline. The CDR3 is made up of 14 amino acids. Germline trimming cut 9 bases from V and 4 bases from J; bases unmatched to any gene: 13. The CDR3 DNA is TGTGCCACCCCCCCCGGGACAGCGACGTACGAGCAGTACTTC. Encoded protein: CATPPGTATYEQYF.

This clone was counted ten times or more. V is TRBV2 and J is TRBJ1-6; weak D call: TRBD1 (6 bases). Germline V gene sequence: CDR1 SNHLY, CDR2 FYNNEI. CDR3 length equals 15 residues. Trimming pared 7 bases from V and 0 bases from J, leaving 10 bases between. This CDR3 is CASKGESSYNSPLHF. DNA for the CDR3: TGTGCCAGCAAGGGGGAGAGCTCCTATAATTCACCCCTCCACTTT.

This clone was detected a few times. V and J are TRBV10-3 and TRBJ2-7, with TRBD2 matching over 10 bases. V was clipped by 3 bases and J by 3 bases; unmatched bases: 11. This CDR3 contains 17 residues. Germline V gives CDR1 ENHRY, CDR2 SYGVKD. CDR3 nucleotide sequence: TGTGCCATCAGTGACGAGACTAGCGGGTTTCCAAGCTACGAGCAGTACTTC. It is translated as CAISDETSGFPSYEQYF.

The V and J genes are TRBV6-5 and TRBJ2-1, with 10 bases lining up with TRBD1. Germline-derived CDR1 and CDR2 are MNHEY and SVGAGI. Unmatched junction bases numbered 9, after V lost 6 bases and J lost 7 bases. This CDR3 is 15 amino acids long. The CDR3 sequence: CASRPGQGSVNEQFF. The CDR3 DNA reads as TGTGCCAGCAGACCGGGACAGGGGTCTGTGAATGAGCAGTTCTTC.

The chain has TRBV19 and TRBJ1-5, with D possibly matching TRBD1 (6 bases). The V end lost 3 bases, the J end lost 4 bases, and 10 bases lay between the germline ends. The germline V gene encodes CDR1 LNHDA and CDR2 SQIVND (reference sequence). The CDR3 runs 14 residues. The CDR3 loop is CASSIRGTNQPQHF. CDR3 in DNA: TGTGCCAGTAGTATCAGGGGCACAAATCAGCCCCAGCATTTT.

V usage is TRBV9 and J usage is TRBJ2-1; 13 bases map to TRBD2. The CDR3 is made up of 17 amino acids. Germline V gene sequence: CDR1 SGDLS, CDR2 YYNGEE. V lost 4 bases, J lost 0 bases, and 4 bases stayed unmatched. The CDR3 coding sequence is TGTGCCAGCAGCAGACGGACTAGCGGGGGCTCCTACAATGAGCAGTTCTTC. This codes for CASSRRTSGGSYNEQFF.

The J gene is TRBJ1-3, the V gene TRBV30; D is possibly TRBD1 (5 bases). The V end lost 4 bases, the J end lost 0 bases, and 10 bases lay between the germline ends. The CDR3 runs to 14 residues. Germline V gene sequence: CDR1 GTSNPN, CDR2 SVGIG (reference sequence). CDR3 loop: CAWKGHRSGNTIYF. CDR3 bases: TGTGCCTGGAAAGGACACCGCTCTGGAAACACCATATATTTT.

This sequence joins TRBV10-3 and TRBJ1-2, with 10 bases that match TRBD1. This CDR3 region has 13 residues. The V gene end was trimmed by 6 bases and the J gene end by 8 bases; junction bases not matched to a gene: 6. Germline lookup yields CDR1 ENHRY and CDR2 SYGVKD. In nucleotides, the CDR3 is TGTGCCATCAGGCAGACAGGGGGCGCGGGCTACACCTTC. This sequence encodes CAIRQTGGAGYTF.

The V call is TRBV30, the J call TRBJ1-2; TRBD1 might be the D (5 bases). V dropped 3 bases and J dropped 0 bases, with 8 bases sitting between them. Per the germline V gene, CDR1 is GTSNPN and CDR2 is SVGIG (reference sequence). CDR3 size: 13 residues. Written as DNA, the CDR3 is TGTGCCTGGAGGACAGAATCTAACTATGGCTACACCTTC. It codes for CAWRTESNYGYTF. Complete variable domain (other parts from reference TRBV30 and TRBJ1-2): SQTIHQWPATLVQPVGSPLSLECTVEGTSNPNLYWYRQAAGRGLQLLFYSVGIGQISSEVPQNLSASRPQDRQFILSSKKLLLSDSGFYLCAWRTESNYGYTFGSGTRLTVV.

This chain uses TRBV5-5 with TRBJ2-1; no definite D call. V was pared by 0 bases and J by 7 bases, with 11 bases between. Germline V gives CDR1 SGHKS, CDR2 YYEKEE (reference sequence). This CDR3 comprises 14 residues. CDR3 sequence (DNA): TGTGCCAGCAGCTTGGCGGGCGCAAAGAATGAGCAGTTCTTC. This sequence encodes CASSLAGAKNEQFF.

This chain connects TRBV2 to TRBJ1-1, with 7 bases lining up with TRBD1. Germline V CDR1 and CDR2: SNHLY, FYNNEI. The V and J ends lost 5 bases and 2 bases, in that order; junction bases with no gene match: 5. CDR3 length: 14 residues. DNA of the CDR3: TGTGCCAGCAGTTCCCAGGGGGGAAACACTGAAGCTTTCTTT. It translates to CASSSQGGNTEAFF.

This clone has just one count. V usage is TRBV29-1 and J usage is TRBJ2-7, with 10 positions matching TRBD1. J was trimmed by 0 bases and V by 6 bases; bases with no gene match: 5. The CDR3 spans 14 residues. Per the germline V gene, CDR1 is SQVTM and CDR2 is ANQGSEA. In DNA form, the CDR3 reads TGCAGCGTACTGGGACAGGGGAGCTCCTACGAGCAGTACTTC. Its translation: CSVLGQGSSYEQYF.

The CDR3 sequence: CASSSRGPWGHNEQFF. The CDR3 DNA is TGTGCCAGCAGTTCGAGGGGTCCCTGGGGGCACAATGAGCAGTTCTTC. The V and J genes are TRBV28 and TRBJ2-1, with D possibly matching TRBD1 (6 bases). This CDR3 region has 16 residues. The germline V and J ends were trimmed by 4 bases and 5 bases, with 18 bases remaining between them. Germline CDR1 MDHEN, CDR2 SYDVKM.

The V gene is TRBV5-1, the J gene TRBJ2-1; D call uncertain. V was shortened by 1 base and J by 0 bases, with 5 bases between the two germline ends. CDR3 size: 14 residues. The germline gives CDR1 SGHRS, CDR2 YFSETQ. CDR3 region: CASSLFSSYNEQFF. The CDR3 bases are TGCGCCAGCAGCTTGTTTAGCTCCTACAATGAGCAGTTCTTC.

The chain recombines TRBV6-4 with TRBJ2-2; a weak D match, TRBD2 (6 bases). V was clipped by 4 bases and J by 0 bases, with 12 bases between them. CDR1 is MRHNA, CDR2 SNTAGT, per germline. The CDR3 consists of 16 residues. The CDR3 loop is CASSVEGQPNTGELFF. The CDR3 DNA follows: TGTGCCAGCAGTGTGGAGGGGCAGCCGAACACCGGGGAGCTGTTTTTT.

In DNA, the CDR3 is TGTGCCAGTAAAAAGGGGACAGGGACCTACAATGAGCAGTTCTTC. The encoded protein is CASKKGTGTYNEQFF. The J gene is TRBJ2-1, the V gene TRBV19, with TRBD1 identical over 9 bases. The ends lost 7 bases at V and 2 bases at J; junction bases unmatched: 6. The CDR3 runs to 15 residues. From germline, CDR1 is LNHDA and CDR2 SQIVND (reference sequence).

V and J are TRBV5-1 and TRBJ2-7; 8 nucleotides agree with TRBD2. CDR1 and CDR2 (germline): SGHRS, YFSETQ. The CDR3 consists of 15 residues. V lost 2 bases, J lost 3 bases, and 7 bases stayed unmatched. The CDR3 spells CASSFAAGAIYEQYF. The CDR3 DNA sequence: TGCGCCAGCAGCTTCGCAGCGGGAGCCATCTACGAGCAGTACTTC.